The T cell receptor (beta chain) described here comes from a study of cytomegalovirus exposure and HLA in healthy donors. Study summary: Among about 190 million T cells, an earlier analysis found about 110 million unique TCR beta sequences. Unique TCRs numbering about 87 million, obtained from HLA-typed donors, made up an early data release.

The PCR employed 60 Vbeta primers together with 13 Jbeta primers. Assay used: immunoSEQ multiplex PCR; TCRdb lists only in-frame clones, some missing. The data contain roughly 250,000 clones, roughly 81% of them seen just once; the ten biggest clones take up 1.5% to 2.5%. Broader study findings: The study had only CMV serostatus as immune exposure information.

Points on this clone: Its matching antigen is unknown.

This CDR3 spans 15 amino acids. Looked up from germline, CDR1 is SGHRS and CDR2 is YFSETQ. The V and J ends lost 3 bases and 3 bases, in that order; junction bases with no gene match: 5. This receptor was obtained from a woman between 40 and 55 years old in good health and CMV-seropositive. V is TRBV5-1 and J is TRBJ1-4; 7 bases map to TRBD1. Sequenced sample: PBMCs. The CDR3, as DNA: TGCGCCAGCAGCTCCAACAGGGGACCTAATGAAAAACTGTTTTTT. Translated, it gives CASSSNRGPNEKLFF.